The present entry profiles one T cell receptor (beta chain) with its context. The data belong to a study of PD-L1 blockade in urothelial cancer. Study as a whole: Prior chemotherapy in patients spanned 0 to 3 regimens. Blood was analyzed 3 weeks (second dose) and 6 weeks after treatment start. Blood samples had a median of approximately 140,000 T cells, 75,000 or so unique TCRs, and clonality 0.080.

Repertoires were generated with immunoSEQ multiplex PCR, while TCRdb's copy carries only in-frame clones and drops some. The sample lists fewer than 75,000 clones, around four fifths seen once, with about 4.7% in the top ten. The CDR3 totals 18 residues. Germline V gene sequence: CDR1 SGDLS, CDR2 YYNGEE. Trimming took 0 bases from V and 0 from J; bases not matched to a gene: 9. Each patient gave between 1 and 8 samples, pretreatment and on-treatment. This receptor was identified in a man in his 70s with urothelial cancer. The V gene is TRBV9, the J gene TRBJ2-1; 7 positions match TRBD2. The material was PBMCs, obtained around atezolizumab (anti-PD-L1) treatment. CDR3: CASSVGNSGPSSYNEQFF. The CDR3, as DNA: TGTGCCAGCAGCGTAGGAAATAGCGGGCCGAGCTCCTACAATGAGCAGTTCTTC.